The rows below give T cell receptor beta chains drawn from one sample of a study of human T cells and chemical hapten exposure. TCRdb recomputed calls from the RACE reads with MiXCR, one row per CDR3 protein. In the table there are some 330,000 distinct CDR3 sequences, about 5.4% of which are singletons. The specimen comprised whole blood, sampled in connection with sensitization to the hapten diphenylcyclopropenone (DPC). Receptors originate from a young woman with alopecia areata. Some clones in this sample may be carry-over from other donors' samples. Both conserved end residues are part of each CDR3. A row's size may be missing; if present it is once, few, many or a size class.

>TRBV12-3/TRBV12-4|few
CASSSGSKVNYEQYF
>TRBV6-5|.
CASSYQQGASYEQYF
>TRBV10-1|many
CASSSLRQGAGDEQFF
>TRBV6-4|many
CASSAGAETGELFF
>TRBV9|many
CASSDPVDERRAFF
>TRBV6-2/TRBV6-3|.
CASSRPPAGGGDTQYF
>TRBV27|.
CASSFGPSSPNTEAFF
>TRBV11-2|many
CASSLTDTEAFF
>TRBV12-3/TRBV12-4|many
CASSYVGGPGNTIYF
>TRBV10-2|few
CASSLSLRRTLTEAFF
>TRBV27|few
CASGDGGNQPQHF
>TRBV7-3|.
CASSSTRPNTGELFF
>TRBV29-1|.
CSVASTGRPYEQYF
>TRBV18|.
CASSPGTAAYGYTF
>TRBV7-3|.
CASSLWQGDEAFF
>TRBV7-2|many
CASSLVLRSGGDTQYF
>TRBV28|few
CASSLRSTGRNTIYF
>TRBV5-1|many
CASSLGETSGADTQYF
>TRBV9|many
CASSVGTGASGNTIYF
>TRBV12-3/TRBV12-4|.
CASSLGIAGTNEQFF
>TRBV5-1|many
CASSTGTGSDTQYF
>TRBV4-1|few
CASSQDWGAGEKLFF
>TRBV27|.
CASSLMIGTGGTYEQYF
>TRBV5-6|many
CASSPKGYDRAGLYF
>TRBV12-3/TRBV12-4|many
CAGRGARQGYTF
>TRBV28|medium-sized
CASSVVQGSNQPQHF
>TRBV6-2/TRBV6-3|many
CASSYGGQPDQPQHF
>TRBV4-2|many
CASSQDRGSGGTDTQYF
>TRBV5-1|few
CASSLKTNYGYTF
>TRBV10-3|.
CAISADVMNTEAFF
>TRBV4-1|many
CASSQESGAPYEQYF
>TRBV11-2|few
CASKSDMNTEAFF
>TRBV11-3|few
CASSFSGTDTQYF
>TRBV6-1|many
CASSEGLAKNIQYF
>TRBV20-1|few
CSARVRVGVSSYQPQHF
>TRBV9|many
CASSVDLRTDTQYF
>TRBV9|many
CASSPTLAGETQYF
>TRBV28|many
CASRDREQGEKLFF
>TRBV28|many
CASSIPAGGPYTQYF
>TRBV4-1|few
CASSHNLGIQAGTGDEKLFF
>TRBV20-1|.
CSAAGIGTQYF
>TRBV7-2|.
CASSLAVGLNTEAFF
>TRBV20-1|many
CSAPDFRLRNTEAFF
>TRBV28|.
CASSGEPQHF
>TRBV6-1|many
CASSLEAPYEQYF
>TRBV5-4|.
CASSRQGADGYTF
>TRBV10-3|many
CAISDRGYEQYF
>TRBV29-1|few
CSGTSGGPTDTQYF
>TRBV6-5|many
CASSLGERTEAFF
>TRBV11-2|few
CASSPPGQYTDTQYF
>TRBV7-2|many
CASSLSPGAQETQYF
>TRBV18|many
CASSRTAREFYEQYF
>TRBV5-1|few
CASSLLGPKNIQYF
>TRBV3-1|many
CASSRKRGNYNEQFF
>TRBV11-2|.
CASTETTTTETQYF
>TRBV18|many
CASSPTPAGSSPLHF
>TRBV5-4|many
CASRSISTDTQYF
>TRBV27|many
CASSFTGGRFGNQPQHF
>TRBV7-2|.
CASSPETAGNSPLHF
>TRBV6-5|many
CASRPGYHSGNTIYF